This T cell receptor (beta chain) came from a study of synovial regulatory T cells in juvenile arthritis. Notes on the study in general: Blood Treg cells that were inflammation-associated showed lower TCR diversity than other blood Treg cells.

The CDR3 sequence is 15 residues long. The entry carries no DNA sequence. The germline V gene encodes CDR1 MGHRA and CDR2 YSYEKL. Measured with immunoSEQ multiplex PCR; TCRdb has only the in-frame clones, and not every one. Its clone listing holds 7,000 to 8,000 clones. As to this clone: Its specificity is unknown.

The sample taken for sequencing was Treg cells from blood. Described subset: remaining (HLA-DR-negative) circulating blood Treg cells. The gene calls are TRBV4-1 and TRBJ1-5; TCRdb returns TRBD1, unconfirmable since there is no DNA. This clonotype originated in a donor younger than 35 with juvenile idiopathic arthritis. The CDR3 is CASSHLTGSNQPQHF.